These 13 T cell receptor beta chains share one sample of origin, sequenced in a study of T cells in Graves' hyperthyroidism and ophthalmopathy. Regions amplified from RNA transcripts were the TCR beta CDR3 regions. A set of HTBI primers served as the primers for a first-round RT-PCR of the TCR CDR3. TCRdb independently ran MiXCR on the multiplex PCR reads; one entry per CDR3 protein. The sample holds a few hundred thousand distinct CDR3 sequences, approximately 15% seen once. Sequencing input: blood. These receptors came from a woman aged 40 to 55 with Graves' ophthalmopathy.

This clonotype was picked up many times. This sequence joins TRBV3-1 and TRBJ1-3; D unresolved. Between the trimmed V and J ends, which lost 1 base and 0 bases, there was a span of 13 bases. The CDR3 totals 17 residues. In germline, CDR1 is LGHDT, CDR2 YNNKEL (reference sequence). The CDR3 nucleotides read TGTGCCAGCAGCCAAGTCCCCGCACTGGGCTCTGGAAACACCATATATTTT. It yields the protein CASSQVPALGSGNTIYF.

The chain combines TRBV4-1 with TRBJ1-1; D perhaps matches TRBD1 (5 bases). Looked up from germline, CDR1 is MGHRA and CDR2 is YSYEKL. This CDR3 is built from 13 residues. The V and J ends lost 3 bases and 7 bases respectively, with 12 bases between them. CDR3 coding DNA: TGCGCCAGCAGCCAGTCTGGGGGTGTTGAAGCTTTCTTT. It is translated as CASSQSGGVEAFF.

The V call is TRBV7-2, the J call TRBJ2-2; 8 positions match TRBD2. The CDR3 is 15 residues long. The V gene's germline CDR1 is SGHTA and CDR2 FQGNSA. V was pared by 8 bases and J by 9 bases, with 14 bases of the junction left unmatched. CDR3 DNA: TGTGCCAGCCGGCTCAGCTCGGGGGGGCCGCGGGAGCTGTTTTTT. Protein: CASRLSSGGPRELFF.

This clonotype was found many times. The V and J genes are TRBV3-1 and TRBJ2-3, with 7 bases aligning to TRBD2. Germline V gene data show CDR1 as LGHDT and CDR2 as YNNKEL (reference sequence). V lost 4 bases and J lost 10; bases outside the gene matches: 14. This CDR3 has 15 amino acids. CDR3 in amino acids: CASSLQASGTIAQYF. The CDR3 coding sequence is TGTGCCAGCAGCCTACAAGCTTCCGGGACTATCGCGCAGTATTTT.

V and J are TRBV6-1 and TRBJ1-5; D call uncertain. The CDR3 has 14 residues. Germline V gives CDR1 MNHNS, CDR2 SASEGT. The germline V and J ends were trimmed by 5 bases and 6 bases, with 14 bases remaining between them. As DNA, the CDR3 is TGTGCCAGCAGTCAACACGGCGGCGGTCAGCCCCAGCATTTT. Protein: CASSQHGGGQPQHF.

J is TRBJ2-5 and V is TRBV29-1, with D possibly matching TRBD1 (6 bases). The length of the CDR3 is 12 residues. Germline loops: CDR1 SQVTM, CDR2 ANQGSEA. V was clipped by 8 bases and J by 5 bases, with 15 bases between them. The CDR3 nucleotides are TGCAGCTTAACAGGGACGGGGGAGACCCAGTACTTC. It yields the protein CSLTGTGETQYF.

This clonotype came up once. The CDR3: CASSSTPQLSEKLFF. The CDR3 DNA sequence: TGCGCCAGCAGCTCGACACCTCAGTTAAGTGAAAAACTGTTTTTT. The rearrangement joins TRBV5-1 to TRBJ1-4, with no clear D. CDR1 and CDR2 (germline): SGHRS, YFSETQ. The CDR3 consists of 15 residues. The germline V and J ends were trimmed by 3 bases and 7 bases, with 16 bases remaining between them.

This clonotype was detected only a few times. No conserved phenylalanine or tryptophan ends this CDR3, so it is likely a read error. This chain connects TRBV2 to TRBJ2-2; 12 bases align to TRBD2. The CDR3 consists of 17 residues. With 5 bases clipped from V and 0 bases from J, the junction kept 4 bases outside the gene matches. Germline lookup yields CDR1 SNHLY and CDR2 FYNNEI. CDR3 region: CASSLASGGANTGELFV. The DNA of the CDR3 is TGTGCCAGCAGTTTGGCTAGCGGGGGGGCGAACACCGGGGAGCTGTTTGTT.

This clonotype came up many times. The rearrangement joins TRBV11-2 to TRBJ2-1, with 11 bases that match TRBD2. The length of the CDR3 is 16 residues. Germline loops: CDR1 SGHAT, CDR2 FQNNGV. Losses at the gene ends were 4 bases for V and 3 bases for J; bases not matched to a gene: 5. In DNA, the CDR3 is TGTGCCAGCAGCTGGACTAGCGGGCCGAACTACAATGAGCAGTTCTTC. This gives the protein CASSWTSGPNYNEQFF.

This clonotype was recorded at least ten times. J is TRBJ1-5 and V is TRBV20-1; a weak D match, TRBD1 (5 bases). V gave up 3 bases and J gave up 3 bases, with 9 bases separating them. Germline CDR1 and CDR2: DFQATT and SNEGSKA (reference sequence). The CDR3 is 13 amino acids. Written as DNA, the CDR3 is TGCAGTGCTAGTCAGGGCTACAATCAGCCCCAGCATTTT. Translating gives CSASQGYNQPQHF.

This chain connects TRBV9 to TRBJ2-1, with a tentative D call TRBD2 (6 bases). Trimming shortened V by 0 bases and J by 0 bases, and 10 bases separated the two germline ends. Germline lookup yields CDR1 SGDLS and CDR2 YYNGEE. The CDR3 has 16 residues. The CDR3 sequence is CASSVEGLSSYNEQFF. DNA of the CDR3: TGTGCCAGCAGCGTAGAGGGACTTAGCTCCTACAATGAGCAGTTCTTC.

Worth noting for this clonotype: This may stem from a read error, because a much larger clone lies one nucleotide away. The rearrangement links TRBV29-1 to TRBJ1-1; D remains ambiguous. The CDR3 length is 13 residues. Germline V gene data show CDR1 as SQVTM and CDR2 as ANQGSEA. The CDR3 nucleotides are TGCAGCGTTGCCCGGATCATGAACACTGAAGCTTCCTTT. Encoded protein: CSVARIMNTEASF.

This clonotype was found a few times. The CDR3 is CASSRGGTVTSGETQYF. The CDR3 nucleotides are TGTGCCAGCAGCCGCGGGGGGACGGTAACCTCCGGAGAGACCCAGTACTTC. The chain employs TRBV3-1 and TRBJ2-5, with TRBD2 identical over 8 bases. The V segment lost 4 bases and the J segment 4 bases; nucleotides outside the gene matches: 14. CDR1 is LGHDT, CDR2 YNNKEL, per germline (reference sequence). The CDR3 contains 17 residues.